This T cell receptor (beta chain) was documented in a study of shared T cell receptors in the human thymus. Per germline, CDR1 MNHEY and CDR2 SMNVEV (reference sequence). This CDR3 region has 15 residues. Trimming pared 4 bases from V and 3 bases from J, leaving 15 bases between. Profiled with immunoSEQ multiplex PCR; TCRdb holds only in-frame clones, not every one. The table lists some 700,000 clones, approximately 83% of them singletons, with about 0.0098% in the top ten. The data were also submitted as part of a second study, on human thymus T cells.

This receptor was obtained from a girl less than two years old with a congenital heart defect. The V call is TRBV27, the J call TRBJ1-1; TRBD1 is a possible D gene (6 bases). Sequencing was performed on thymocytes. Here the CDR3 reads CASSSRGKAHTEAFF. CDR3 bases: TGTGCCAGCAGTTCCAGGGGAAAGGCACACACTGAAGCTTTCTTT.